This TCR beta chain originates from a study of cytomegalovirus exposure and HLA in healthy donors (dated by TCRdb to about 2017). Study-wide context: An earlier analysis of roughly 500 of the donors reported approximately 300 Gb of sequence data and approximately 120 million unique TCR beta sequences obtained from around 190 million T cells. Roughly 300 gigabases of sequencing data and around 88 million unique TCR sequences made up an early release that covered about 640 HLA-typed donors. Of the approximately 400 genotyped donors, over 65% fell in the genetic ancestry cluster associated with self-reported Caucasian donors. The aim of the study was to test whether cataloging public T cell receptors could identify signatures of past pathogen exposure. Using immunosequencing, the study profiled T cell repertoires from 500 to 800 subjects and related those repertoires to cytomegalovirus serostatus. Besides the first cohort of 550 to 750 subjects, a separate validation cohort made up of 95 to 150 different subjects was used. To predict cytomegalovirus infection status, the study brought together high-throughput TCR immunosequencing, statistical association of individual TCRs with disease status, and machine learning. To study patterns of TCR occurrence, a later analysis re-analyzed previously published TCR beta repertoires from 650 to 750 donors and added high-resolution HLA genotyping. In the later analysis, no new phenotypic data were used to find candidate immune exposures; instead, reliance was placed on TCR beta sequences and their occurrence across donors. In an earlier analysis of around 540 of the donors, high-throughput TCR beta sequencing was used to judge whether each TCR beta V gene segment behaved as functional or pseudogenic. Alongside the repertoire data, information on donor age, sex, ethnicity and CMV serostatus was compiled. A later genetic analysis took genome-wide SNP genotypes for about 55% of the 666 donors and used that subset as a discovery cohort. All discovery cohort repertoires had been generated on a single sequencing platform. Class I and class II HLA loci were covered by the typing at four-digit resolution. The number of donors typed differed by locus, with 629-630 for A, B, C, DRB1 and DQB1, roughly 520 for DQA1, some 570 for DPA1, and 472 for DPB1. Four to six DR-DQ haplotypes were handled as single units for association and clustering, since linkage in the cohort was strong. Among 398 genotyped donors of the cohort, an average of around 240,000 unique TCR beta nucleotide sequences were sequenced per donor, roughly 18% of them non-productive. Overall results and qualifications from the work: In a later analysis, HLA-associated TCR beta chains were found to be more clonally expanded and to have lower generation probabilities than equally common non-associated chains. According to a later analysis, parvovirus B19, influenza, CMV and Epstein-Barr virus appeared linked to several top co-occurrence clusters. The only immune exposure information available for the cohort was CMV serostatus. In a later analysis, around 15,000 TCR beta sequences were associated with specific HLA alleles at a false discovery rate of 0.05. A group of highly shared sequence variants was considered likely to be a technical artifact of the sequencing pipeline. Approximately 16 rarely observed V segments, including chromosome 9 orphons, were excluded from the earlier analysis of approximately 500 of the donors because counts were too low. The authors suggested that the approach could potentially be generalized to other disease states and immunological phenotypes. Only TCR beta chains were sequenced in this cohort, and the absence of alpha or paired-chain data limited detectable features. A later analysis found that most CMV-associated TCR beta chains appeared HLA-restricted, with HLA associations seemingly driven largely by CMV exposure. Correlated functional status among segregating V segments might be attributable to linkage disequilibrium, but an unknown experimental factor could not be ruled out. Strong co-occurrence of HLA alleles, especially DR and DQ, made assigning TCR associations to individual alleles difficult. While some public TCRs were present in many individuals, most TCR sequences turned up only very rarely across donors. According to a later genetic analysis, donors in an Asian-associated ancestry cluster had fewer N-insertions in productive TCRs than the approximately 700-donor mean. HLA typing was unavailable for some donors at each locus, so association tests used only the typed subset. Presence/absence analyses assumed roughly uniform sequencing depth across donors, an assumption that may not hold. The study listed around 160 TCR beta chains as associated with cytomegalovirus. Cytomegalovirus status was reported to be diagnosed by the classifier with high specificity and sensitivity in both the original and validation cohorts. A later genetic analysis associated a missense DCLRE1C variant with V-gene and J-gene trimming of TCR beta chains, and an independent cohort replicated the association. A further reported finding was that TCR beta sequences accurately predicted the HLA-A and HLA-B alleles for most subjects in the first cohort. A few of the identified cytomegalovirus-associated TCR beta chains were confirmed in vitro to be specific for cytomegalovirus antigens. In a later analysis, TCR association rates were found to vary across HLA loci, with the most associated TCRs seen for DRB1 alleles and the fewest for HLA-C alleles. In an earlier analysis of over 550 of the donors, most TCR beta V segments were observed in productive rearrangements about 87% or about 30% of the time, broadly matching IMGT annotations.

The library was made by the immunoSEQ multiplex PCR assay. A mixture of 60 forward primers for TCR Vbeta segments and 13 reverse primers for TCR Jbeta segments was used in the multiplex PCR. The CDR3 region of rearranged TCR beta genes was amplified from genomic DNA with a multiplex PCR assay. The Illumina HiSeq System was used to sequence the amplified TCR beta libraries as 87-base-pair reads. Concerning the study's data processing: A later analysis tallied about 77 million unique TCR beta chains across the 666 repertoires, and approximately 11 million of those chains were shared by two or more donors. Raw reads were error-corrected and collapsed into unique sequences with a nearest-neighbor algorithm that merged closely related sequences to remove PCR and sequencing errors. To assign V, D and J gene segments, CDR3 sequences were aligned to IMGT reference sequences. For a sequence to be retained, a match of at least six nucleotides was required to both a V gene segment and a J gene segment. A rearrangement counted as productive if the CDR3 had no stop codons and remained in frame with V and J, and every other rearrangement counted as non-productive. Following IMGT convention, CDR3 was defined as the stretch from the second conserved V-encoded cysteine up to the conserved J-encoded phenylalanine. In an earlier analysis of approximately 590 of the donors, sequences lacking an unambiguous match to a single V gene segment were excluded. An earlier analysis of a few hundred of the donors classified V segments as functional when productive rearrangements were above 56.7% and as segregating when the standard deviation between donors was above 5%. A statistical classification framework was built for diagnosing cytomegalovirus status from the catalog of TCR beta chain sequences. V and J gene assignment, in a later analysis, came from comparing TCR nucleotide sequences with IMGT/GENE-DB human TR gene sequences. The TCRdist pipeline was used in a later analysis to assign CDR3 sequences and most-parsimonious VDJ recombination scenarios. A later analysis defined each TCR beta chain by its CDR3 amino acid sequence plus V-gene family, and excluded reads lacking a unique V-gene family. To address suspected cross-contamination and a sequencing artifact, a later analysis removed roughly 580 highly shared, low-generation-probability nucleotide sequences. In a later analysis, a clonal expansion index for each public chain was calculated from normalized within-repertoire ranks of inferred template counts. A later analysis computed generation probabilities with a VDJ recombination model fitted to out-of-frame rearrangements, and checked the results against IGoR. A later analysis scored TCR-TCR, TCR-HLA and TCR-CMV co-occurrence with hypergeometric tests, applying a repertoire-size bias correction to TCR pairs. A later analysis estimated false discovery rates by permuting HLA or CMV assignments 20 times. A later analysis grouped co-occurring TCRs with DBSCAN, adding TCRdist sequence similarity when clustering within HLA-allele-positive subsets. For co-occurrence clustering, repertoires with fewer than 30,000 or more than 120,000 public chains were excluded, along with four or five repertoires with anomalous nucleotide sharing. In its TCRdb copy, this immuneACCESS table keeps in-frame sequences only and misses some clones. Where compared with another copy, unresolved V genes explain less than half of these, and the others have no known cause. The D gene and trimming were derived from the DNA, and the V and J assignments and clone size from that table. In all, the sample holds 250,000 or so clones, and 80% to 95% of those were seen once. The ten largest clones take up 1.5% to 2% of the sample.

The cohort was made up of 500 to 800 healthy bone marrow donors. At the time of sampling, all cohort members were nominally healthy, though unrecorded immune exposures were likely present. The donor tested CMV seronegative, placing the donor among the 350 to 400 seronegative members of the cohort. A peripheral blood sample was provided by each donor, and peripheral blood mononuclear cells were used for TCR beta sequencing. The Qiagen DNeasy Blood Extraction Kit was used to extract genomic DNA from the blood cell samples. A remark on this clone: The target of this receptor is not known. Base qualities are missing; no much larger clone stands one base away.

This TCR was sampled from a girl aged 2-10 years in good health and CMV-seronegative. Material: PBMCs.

The DNA is TGCGCCAGCAGCTTGATGGACAGTAGCACAGATACGCAGTATTTT. Its amino acids are CASSLMDSSTDTQYF. Here the chain combines TRBV5-1 and TRBJ2-3; TRBD1 is a weak D gene call, 6 bases matching. From its cysteine to its phenylalanine, the CDR3 spans 15 amino acids. Just CDR3 DNA is preserved here, 45 bases in frame from base 1. V and J lose 1 base and 0 bases, and a span of 9 bases separates them. CDR1 SGHRS and CDR2 YFSETQ were looked up in the germline V gene.